These 20 T cell receptor beta chains were all obtained from the same sample, sequenced in a study of blood T cells in healthy people across ages. Together with a sample-barcoded 5' primer, a J-beta primer mix was included in a second PCR lasting about 7 to 11 cycles. TCRdb reprocessed the 5' RACE reads via MiXCR and lists one record per CDR3 protein. The repertoire includes 750,000 to 950,000 distinct CDR3 sequences, under 30% of them detected once, and around 2.9% sits in the top ten. The same data also went into a second study, on T cells of mothers and their children.

The sequenced sample was blood. The receptors were gathered from a boy between 10 and 17 years old in good health.

The chain is built from TRBV12-3 or TRBV12-4 and TRBJ2-3; D not resolved. This CDR3 contains 13 residues. V was trimmed by 4 bases and J by 4 bases, leaving 9 bases between them. The CDR3 bases are TGTGCCAGCAGTTCTTGGAGCGCAGATACGCAGTATTTT. This translates into CASSSWSADTQYF.

The chain couples TRBV6-2 or TRBV6-3 to TRBJ1-1, with a possible D match to TRBD1 (5 bases). In germline, CDR1 is MNHEY, CDR2 SVGEGT. V was trimmed by 5 bases and J by 11 bases, leaving 18 bases between them. This CDR3 has 13 residues. In DNA form, the CDR3 reads TGTGCCAGCAGTATACTTGGGGGGGGAACGGCTTTCTTT. Encoded protein: CASSILGGGTAFF.

This clonotype was detected only a few times. The chain couples TRBV13 to TRBJ2-5; maybe TRBD1 (6 bases). The CDR3 loop spans 14 amino acids. V lost 3 bases to trimming and J lost 4 bases, with 12 bases between them. Looked up from germline, CDR1 is PRHDT and CDR2 is FYEKMQ (reference sequence). The CDR3 spells CASSFQGRSETQYF. CDR3 DNA: TGTGCCAGCAGCTTTCAGGGGCGGTCAGAGACCCAGTACTTC.

This clonotype has a handful of counts. V usage is TRBV20-1 and J usage is TRBJ1-1; D may be TRBD1 (5 bases). Germline-derived CDR1 and CDR2 are DFQATT and SNEGSKA (reference sequence). V was shortened by 0 bases and J by 4 bases, with 9 bases between the two germline ends. There are 13 residues in the CDR3. DNA for the CDR3: TGCAGTGCTAGAGAGCGAGGGGTCACTGAAGCTTTCTTT. It yields the protein CSARERGVTEAFF.

The chain recombines TRBV7-2 with TRBJ2-5, with a tentative D call TRBD2 (5 bases). The CDR3 contains 14 residues. V was clipped by 4 bases and J by 5 bases, with 14 bases between them. The germline V gene encodes CDR1 SGHTA and CDR2 FQGNSA. Here the CDR3 reads CASSYGSSTETQYF. In nucleotides, the CDR3 is TGTGCCAGCAGCTATGGTTCTAGCACGGAGACCCAGTACTTC.

The chain has TRBV7-9 and TRBJ1-2, with D perhaps matching TRBD1 (5 bases). Germline loops: CDR1 SEHNR, CDR2 FQNEAQ (reference sequence). CDR3 size: 15 residues. Trimming took 5 bases from V and 4 from J, leaving 17 bases between them. The CDR3 DNA sequence: TGTGCCAGCAGCCTCGGGACGGCCGGTCCCTATGGCTACACCTTC. It yields the protein CASSLGTAGPYGYTF.

V and J are TRBV9 and TRBJ2-5, with a weak D call TRBD2 (6 bases). Germline V gives CDR1 SGDLS, CDR2 YYNGEE. The CDR3 contains 14 residues. V dropped 4 bases and J dropped 10 bases, with 20 bases sitting between them. The CDR3 here is CASSPGGAASDQYF. The DNA for the CDR3 is TGTGCCAGCAGCCCCGGCGGGGCAGCCTCCGACCAGTACTTC.

The rearrangement uses TRBV2 and TRBJ1-6; D perhaps matches TRBD1 (5 bases). With 1 base removed from V and 5 bases from J, the gap between germline ends came to 6 bases. The CDR3 has 14 residues. The germline CDR1 and CDR2 sequences are SNHLY and FYNNEI. In nucleotides, the CDR3 is TGTGCCAGCAGTGAAGGGGGGAATAATTCACCCCTCCACTTT. This gives the protein CASSEGGNNSPLHF.

This clonotype was seen only a few times. V and J are TRBV7-9 and TRBJ2-3; D is ambiguous. The length of the CDR3 is 15 residues. The ends were cut back, 7 bases at V and 2 bases at J, with 16 bases in the middle. Germline V lookup: CDR1 SEHNR, CDR2 FQNEAQ (reference sequence). This CDR3 reads CASTVPDSATDTQYF. The CDR3 coding sequence is TGTGCCAGCACCGTCCCGGATTCCGCCACAGATACGCAGTATTTT. Full variable domain (outside the CDR3, taken from reference TRBV7-9 and TRBJ2-3): DTGVSQNPRHKITKRGQNVTFRCDPISEHNRLYWYRQTLGQGPEFLTYFQNEAQLEKSRLLSDRFSAERPKGSFSTLEIQRTEQGDSAMYLCASTVPDSATDTQYFGPGTRLTVL.

This clonotype was seen only a few times. The chain links TRBV6-1 to TRBJ1-4, with a tentative D call TRBD1 (6 bases). This CDR3 spans 15 amino acids. CDR1 is MNHNS, CDR2 SASEGT, per germline. V lost 6 bases and J lost 5, with 16 bases in between. Here the CDR3 reads CASRGAQGNNEKLFF. The CDR3 nucleotides are TGTGCCAGCAGGGGGGCACAGGGAAACAATGAAAAACTGTTTTTT.

In this sample, this clonotype turned up a few times. This chain links TRBV29-1 with TRBJ1-2; D remains unclear. The V end was cut by 0 bases, the J end by 0 bases, with 2 bases between. From germline, CDR1 is SQVTM and CDR2 ANQGSEA. The CDR3 totals 12 residues. The CDR3, as DNA: TGCAGCGTTGAAGAGGCTAACTATGGCTACACCTTC. Translation gives CSVEEANYGYTF.

This clonotype was seen a few times. This chain connects TRBV3-1 to TRBJ2-2; no reliable D call. This CDR3 is 15 amino acids long. The germline V gene has CDR1 LGHDT and CDR2 YNNKEL (reference sequence). V was cut by 1 base and J by 0 bases, with 6 bases left in between. The CDR3 spells CASSQVSTNTGELFF. The CDR3 nucleotides read TGTGCCAGCAGCCAAGTGAGCACGAACACCGGGGAGCTGTTTTTT.

A remark on this clonotype: One end of the junction varies from germline; a read error may be responsible. This chain joins TRBV28 and TRBJ2-7; the match to TRBD1 covers 8 bases. Looked up from germline, CDR1 is MDHEN and CDR2 is SYDVKM. CDR3 size: 14 residues. CDR3 in amino acids: CASSLDRDLFEQYF. CDR3 DNA: TGTGCCAGCAGTTTGGACAGGGATCTTTTCGAGCAATACTTC.

V is TRBV30 and J is TRBJ2-5, with D maybe TRBD2 (5 bases). CDR1 is GTSNPN, CDR2 SVGIG, per germline (reference sequence). Between the trimmed V and J ends, which lost 3 bases and 5 bases, there was a span of 10 bases. There are 12 residues in the CDR3. CDR3 in amino acids: CAWRRGSETQYF. The CDR3 DNA reads as TGTGCCTGGAGAAGAGGGTCGGAGACCCAGTACTTC.

This clonotype was observed a few times. The chain recombines TRBV12-3 or TRBV12-4 with TRBJ2-5, with 12 bases lining up with TRBD2. V was pared by 7 bases and J by 8 bases, with 14 bases of the junction left unmatched. This CDR3 has 16 residues. This chain's CDR3 is CASTPTSGGAGFTQYF. The CDR3 region has the DNA TGTGCCAGCACCCCGACTAGCGGGGGCGCCGGGTTTACCCAGTACTTC.

This clonotype was seen a handful of times. This sequence joins TRBV6-5 and TRBJ2-7, with unresolved D. Germline V lookup: CDR1 MNHEY, CDR2 SVGAGI. The V end lost 5 bases, the J end lost 0 bases, and 8 bases lay between the germline ends. The CDR3 extends over 13 amino acids. CDR3 nucleotide sequence: TGTGCCAGCAGTCAACGAGACTCCTACGAGCAGTACTTC. Encoded protein: CASSQRDSYEQYF.

The chain employs TRBV4-2 and TRBJ2-3; D uncertain. Germline V gives CDR1 LGHNA, CDR2 YNFKEQ. The V gene lost 8 bases and the J gene lost 0 bases, with 18 bases spanning the gap. The CDR3 covers 16 residues. DNA for the CDR3: TGTGCCAGCGCCCCTTCCTCGTGGGCTAGCACAGATACGCAGTATTTT. This sequence encodes CASAPSSWASTDTQYF.

This clonotype was seen a few times. The genes are TRBV6-5 and TRBJ2-3; D tentatively reads TRBD1 or TRBD2 (5 bases each). The V end was cut by 0 bases, the J end by 6 bases, with 7 bases between. Germline V gene lookup returns CDR1 MNHEY and CDR2 SVGAGI. The CDR3 spans 13 residues. This CDR3 is CASSYSGVDTQYF. The CDR3 region has the DNA TGTGCCAGCAGTTACTCGGGGGTGGATACGCAGTATTTT.

V and J are TRBV12-3 or TRBV12-4 and TRBJ1-4; D unclear. Trimming pared 6 bases from V and 4 bases from J, leaving 15 bases between. The CDR3 is 15 amino acids. CDR3 sequence reads: CASSPRARRNEKLFF. The DNA of the CDR3 is TGTGCCAGCAGCCCGAGGGCCAGGCGTAATGAAAAACTGTTTTTT.

This clonotype was counted a single time. The genes are TRBV9 and TRBJ1-1; D uncertain. Germline CDR1 and CDR2: SGDLS and YYNGEE. This CDR3 comprises 16 residues. V lost 3 bases, J lost 1 base, and 16 bases lay in between. For the CDR3, the DNA is TGTGCCAGCAGCGCGAACCCCGACATTGCGAACACTGAAGCTTTCTTT. As protein: CASSANPDIANTEAFF.